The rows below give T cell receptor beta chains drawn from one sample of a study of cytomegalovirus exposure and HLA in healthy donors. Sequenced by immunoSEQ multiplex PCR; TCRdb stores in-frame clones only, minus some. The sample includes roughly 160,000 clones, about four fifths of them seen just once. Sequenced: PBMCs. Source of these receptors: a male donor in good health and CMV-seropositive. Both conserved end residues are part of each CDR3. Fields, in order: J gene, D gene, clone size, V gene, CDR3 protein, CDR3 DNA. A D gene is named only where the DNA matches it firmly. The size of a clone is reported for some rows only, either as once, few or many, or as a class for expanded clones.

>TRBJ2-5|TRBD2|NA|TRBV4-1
CASSLGTSGPETQYF
TGCGCCAGCAGCCTAGGGACTAGCGGGCCAGAGACCCAGTACTTC
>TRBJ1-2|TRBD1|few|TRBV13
CASREGGRWYGYTF
TGTGCCAGCAGGGAAGGGGGCCGGTGGTATGGCTACACCTTC
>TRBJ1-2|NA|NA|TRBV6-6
CASSTGTTIF
TGTGCCAGCAGTACCGGGACAACCATCTTT
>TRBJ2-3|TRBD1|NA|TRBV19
CASSLGDRDTDTQYF
TGTGCCAGTAGTTTGGGGGACAGGGATACAGATACGCAGTATTTT
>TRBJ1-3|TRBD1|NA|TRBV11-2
CASSSQDRGKGGNTIYF
TGTGCCAGCAGCTCTCAAGACAGGGGGAAAGGGGGAAACACCATATATTTT
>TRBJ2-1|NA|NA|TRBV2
CASSVGVSSYNEQFF
TGTGCCAGCAGTGTAGGAGTTAGCTCCTACAATGAGCAGTTCTTC
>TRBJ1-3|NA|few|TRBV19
CAITAPFSEPSGNTIYF
TGTGCCATTACCGCCCCATTCAGCGAGCCCTCTGGAAACACCATATATTTT
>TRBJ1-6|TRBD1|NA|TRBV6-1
CASTRPDRVDSPLHF
TGTGCCAGCACCAGGCCCGACAGGGTCGATTCACCCCTCCACTTT
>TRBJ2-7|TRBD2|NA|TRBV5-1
CASSPGLAGPSSYEQYF
TGCGCCAGCAGCCCGGGACTAGCGGGCCCAAGCTCCTACGAGCAGTACTTC
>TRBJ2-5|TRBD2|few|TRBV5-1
CASAAGTSVETQYF
TGCGCCAGCGCCGCCGGGACTAGCGTAGAGACCCAGTACTTC
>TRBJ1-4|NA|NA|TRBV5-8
CASSLRTSGEKLFF
TGTGCCAGCAGCCTAAGGACCAGCGGGGAAAAACTGTTTTTT
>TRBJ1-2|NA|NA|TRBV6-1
CASSPAGSHYGYTF
TGTGCCAGCAGCCCCGCAGGGTCCCACTATGGCTACACCTTC
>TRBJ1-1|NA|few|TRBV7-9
CASSLVGGGAFF
TGTGCCAGCAGCTTAGTGGGGGGTGGAGCTTTCTTT
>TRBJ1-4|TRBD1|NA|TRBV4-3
CASSHKQGNFVKKLFF
TGCGCCAGCAGCCACAAACAGGGGAACTTCGTGAAGAAACTGTTTTTT
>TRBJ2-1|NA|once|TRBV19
CASSAEPGEQFF
TGTGCCAGTAGTGCGGAGCCGGGTGAGCAGTTCTTC
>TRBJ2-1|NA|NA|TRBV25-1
CASSVQGTYNEQFF
TGTGCCAGCAGTGTCCAGGGAACCTACAATGAGCAGTTCTTC
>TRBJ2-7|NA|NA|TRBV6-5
CASSYSMSGGSYEQYF
TGTGCCAGCAGTTACTCGATGTCAGGAGGGAGTTACGAGCAGTACTTC
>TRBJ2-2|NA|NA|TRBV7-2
CASSFFGGVELFF
TGTGCCAGCAGCTTCTTCGGGGGAGTTGAGCTGTTTTTT
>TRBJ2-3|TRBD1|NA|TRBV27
CGNRGSTDTQYF
TGTGGTAACAGGGGCTCGACAGATACGCAGTATTTT
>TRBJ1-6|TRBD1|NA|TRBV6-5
CASSPTGGYSPLHF
TGTGCCAGCAGTCCGACAGGGGGTTATTCACCCCTCCACTTT
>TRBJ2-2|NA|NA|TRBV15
CATSRNRNTGELFF
TGTGCCACCAGCAGAAATAGGAACACCGGGGAGCTGTTTTTT
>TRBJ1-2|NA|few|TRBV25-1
CASRAGATNYGYTF
TGTGCCAGCAGAGCGGGGGCAACTAACTATGGCTACACCTTC
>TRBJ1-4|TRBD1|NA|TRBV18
CASSPRQGPTNEKLFF
TGTGCCAGCTCACCCAGACAGGGACCAACTAATGAAAAACTGTTTTTT
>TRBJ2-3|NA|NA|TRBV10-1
CASSESDRDTQYF
TGCGCCAGCAGTGAGTCGGACAGAGATACGCAGTATTTT
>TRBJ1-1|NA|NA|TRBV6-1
CAGGWGGVNTEAFF
TGTGCCGGGGGGTGGGGGGGCGTGAACACTGAAGCTTTCTTT
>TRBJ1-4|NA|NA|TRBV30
CAWSIRGSATNEKLFF
TGTGCCTGGAGTATAAGGGGGTCCGCAACTAATGAAAAACTGTTTTTT
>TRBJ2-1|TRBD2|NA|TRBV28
CASSLGASGRFEQFF
TGTGCCAGCAGTTTAGGGGCTAGCGGGAGATTTGAGCAGTTCTTC
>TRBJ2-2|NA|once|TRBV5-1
CASSFFANTGELFF
TGCGCCAGCAGCTTTTTCGCGAACACCGGGGAGCTGTTTTTT
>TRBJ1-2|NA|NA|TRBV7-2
CASSPAGDYGYTF
TGTGCCAGCAGCCCGGCAGGGGACTATGGCTACACCTTC
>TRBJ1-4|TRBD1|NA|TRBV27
CASSGLQGANEKLFF
TGTGCCAGCAGTGGACTACAGGGGGCGAATGAAAAACTGTTTTTT
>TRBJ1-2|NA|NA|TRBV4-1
CASSQDLSVGINYGYTF
TGCGCCAGCAGCCAAGATCTGAGCGTCGGGATCAACTATGGCTACACCTTC
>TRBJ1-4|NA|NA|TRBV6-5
CASRRTDFSNEKLFF
TGTGCCAGCAGGAGAACAGATTTTTCTAATGAAAAACTGTTTTTT
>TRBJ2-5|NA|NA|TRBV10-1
CASSDGGRETQYF
TGCGCCAGCAGTGACGGGGGGCGAGAGACCCAGTACTTC
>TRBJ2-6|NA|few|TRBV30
CASGGPSGANVLTF
TGTGCCTCCGGTGGGCCCTCTGGGGCCAACGTCCTGACTTTC
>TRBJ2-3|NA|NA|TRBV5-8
CASSTGAVTDTQYF
TGTGCCAGCAGCACTGGGGCAGTCACAGATACGCAGTATTTT
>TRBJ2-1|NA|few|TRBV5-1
CATRMDSVDEQFF
TGCGCCACCCGGATGGACTCTGTCGATGAGCAGTTCTTC
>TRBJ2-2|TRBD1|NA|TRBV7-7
CASSPGQGNTGELFF
TGTGCCAGCAGCCCTGGACAGGGGAACACCGGGGAGCTGTTTTTT
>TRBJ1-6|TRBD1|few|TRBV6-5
CASIGTGSYNSPLHF
TGTGCCAGCATAGGGACAGGGTCCTATAATTCACCCCTCCACTTT
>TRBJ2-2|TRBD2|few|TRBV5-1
CASSGLNGLAGTGELFF
TGCGCCAGCAGCGGGTTAAATGGACTAGCGGGGACCGGGGAGCTGTTTTTT
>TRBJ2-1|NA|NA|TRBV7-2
CASSPTGNEQFF
TGTGCCAGCAGCCCCACAGGGAATGAGCAGTTCTTC
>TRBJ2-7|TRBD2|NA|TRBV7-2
CASSRGGSSYEQYF
TGTGCCAGCAGCCGGGGGGGAAGCTCCTACGAGCAGTACTTC
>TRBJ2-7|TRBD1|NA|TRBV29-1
CSVEKTGTGGREQYF
TGCAGCGTTGAAAAAACCGGGACAGGGGGTCGGGAGCAGTACTTC
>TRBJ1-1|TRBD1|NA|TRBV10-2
CASSVSQGANGHHAFF
TGCGCCAGCAGTGTTTCCCAGGGGGCTAACGGCCACCACGCTTTCTTT
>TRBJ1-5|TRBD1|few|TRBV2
CASSATGQGGYSNQPQHF
TGTGCCAGCAGTGCGACGGGACAGGGCGGTTATAGCAATCAGCCCCAGCATTTT
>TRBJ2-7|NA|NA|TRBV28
CASSFVIDRSSYEQYF
TGTGCCAGCAGTTTCGTCATTGACAGGTCCTCCTACGAGCAGTACTTC
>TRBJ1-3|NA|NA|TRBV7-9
CASSLALGLSSGNTIYF
TGTGCCAGCAGCTTAGCGTTGGGACTCAGCTCTGGAAACACCATATATTTT
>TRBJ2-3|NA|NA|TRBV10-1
CASSEIGDTQYF
TGCGCCAGCAGTGAGATCGGGGATACGCAGTATTTT
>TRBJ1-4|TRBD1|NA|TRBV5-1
CASSLAGTGEKLFF
TGCGCCAGCAGCTTGGCAGGGACAGGGGAAAAACTGTTTTTT
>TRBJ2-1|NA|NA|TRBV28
CASSLTGPFSYNEQFF
TGTGCCAGCAGTCTAACCGGTCCGTTCTCCTACAATGAGCAGTTCTTC
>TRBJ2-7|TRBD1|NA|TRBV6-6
CASTDQGATYEQYF
TGTGCCAGCACCGATCAGGGGGCTACCTACGAGCAGTACTTC
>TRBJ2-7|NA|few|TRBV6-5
CASSLLYGYEQYF
TGTGCCAGCAGTCTCTTGTACGGCTACGAGCAGTACTTC
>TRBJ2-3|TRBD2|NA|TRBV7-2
CASSLEGSGRSDTQYF
TGTGCCAGCAGCTTAGAAGGTAGCGGGAGGTCGGATACGCAGTATTTT
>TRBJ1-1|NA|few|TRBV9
CASSVDGDEAFF
TGTGCCAGCAGCGTAGACGGGGATGAAGCTTTCTTT